This T cell receptor beta chain comes out of a study of cytomegalovirus exposure and HLA in healthy donors (dated by TCRdb to the late 2010s). About the full investigation: In an earlier analysis of fewer than 750 of the donors, about 260 Gb of sequence data and 100 million or so unique TCR beta sequences from roughly 180 million T cells were reported. Genome-wide SNP genotypes for about 65% of the 666 donors were used in a later genetic analysis, which treated that subset as a discovery cohort. Rather than drawing on any new phenotypic data, the later analysis identified candidate immune exposures from TCR beta sequences and the way those sequences occurred across donors. Because of strong linkage in the cohort, five DR-DQ haplotypes were treated as single units for association and clustering. Both class I and class II loci were covered by HLA typing, at four-digit resolution. Among some 400 genotyped donors of the cohort, an average of roughly 240,000 unique TCR beta nucleotide sequences were sequenced per donor, roughly 20% of them non-productive. Donor age, sex, ethnicity and CMV serostatus were compiled together with the repertoire data. Along with the roughly 700-subject first cohort, a separate validation cohort of over a hundred different subjects was used. To predict cytomegalovirus infection status, the study combined high-throughput TCR immunosequencing, statistical association of individual TCRs with disease status, and machine learning. In a later analysis, previously published TCR beta repertoires from several hundred donors were re-analyzed and high-resolution HLA genotyping was added so that TCR occurrence patterns could be studied. The aim of the study was to test whether cataloging public T cell receptors could identify signatures of past pathogen exposure. To decide whether each TCR beta V gene segment behaved as functional or pseudogenic, an earlier analysis of over 500 of the donors relied on high-throughput TCR beta sequencing. The number of typed donors differed by locus: roughly 629-640 for A, B, C, DRB1 and DQB1; some 500 for DQA1; approximately 610 for DPA1; and about 450 for DPB1. Using immunosequencing, the study profiled T cell repertoires from 550 to 750 subjects and related those repertoires to cytomegalovirus serostatus. Among the roughly 430 genotyped donors, approximately 76% belonged to the genetic ancestry cluster associated with self-reported Caucasian donors. An early release covering roughly 600 HLA-typed donors comprised about 310 gigabases of sequencing data and around 85 million unique TCR sequences. All discovery cohort repertoires had been generated on a single sequencing platform.

The full study reports these points: Some IMGT-functional V segments, including TRBV6-2 and TRBV6-3, could not be told apart with the 87-base-pair reads, so those segments were excluded. Most TCR sequences were observed very rarely across donors, whereas some public TCRs were present in many individuals. For the cohort, immune exposure information was limited to CMV serostatus. Because HLA typing was missing for some donors at each locus, association tests included only the typed subset. The presence/absence analyses assumed that sequencing depth was roughly uniform across donors, and that assumption may not be true. The classifier was reported to diagnose cytomegalovirus status with high specificity and sensitivity in both the original and validation cohorts. Three of the identified cytomegalovirus-associated TCR beta chains were confirmed in vitro to be specific for cytomegalovirus antigens. In a later analysis, the rate of TCR association differed among HLA loci, with DRB1 alleles having the most associated TCRs and HLA-C alleles having the fewest. In this cohort, only TCR beta chains were sequenced, and detectable features were limited by the absence of alpha or paired-chain data. Compared with equally common non-associated chains, HLA-associated TCR beta chains in a later analysis were more clonally expanded and had lower generation probabilities. When HLA alleles, especially DR and DQ, strongly co-occurred, TCR associations were difficult to assign to individual alleles. Specific HLA alleles were associated with over 15,000 TCR beta sequences at a false discovery rate of 0.05 in a later analysis. A later genetic analysis reported fewer N-insertions in productive TCRs among donors in an Asian-associated ancestry cluster than the approximately 700-donor mean. In a later analysis, several top co-occurrence clusters were reported to appear linked to parvovirus B19, influenza, CMV and Epstein-Barr virus. Broadly in line with IMGT annotations, most TCR beta V segments showed up in productive rearrangements about 87% or about 30% of the time in an earlier analysis of 587 of the donors. The sequencing pipeline was judged likely to have produced a cluster of highly shared sequence variants as a technical artifact. Linkage disequilibrium might explain the correlated functional status among segregating V segments, but an unknown experimental factor could not be excluded. The study listed 150 to 200 TCR beta chains as associated with cytomegalovirus. A further reported finding was that TCR beta sequences accurately predicted the HLA-A and HLA-B alleles for most subjects in the first cohort. Most CMV-associated TCR beta chains appeared to be HLA-restricted in a later analysis, and the HLA associations seemed to be driven largely by CMV exposure. The earlier analysis of almost 600 of the donors excluded fewer than 20 rarely observed V segments, including chromosome 9 orphons, because counts were too low. An association between a missense DCLRE1C variant and V-gene and J-gene trimming of TCR beta chains was found in a later genetic analysis and replicated in an independent cohort. The authors suggested that the approach could potentially be generalized to other disease states and immunological phenotypes.

Including cysteine and phenylalanine, the CDR3 has 19 amino acids. The retained sequence is limited to the CDR3, 57 bases, with the frame set at the first base. V has 5 bases trimmed and J has 1 base trimmed; junction bases matching no gene number 14. CDR1 PRHDT and CDR2 FYEKMQ are derived from the germline V gene (reference sequence). The cohort comprised hundreds of healthy bone marrow donors. Cohort members were all nominally healthy when sampled, although unrecorded immune exposures were likely present. The donor was CMV seronegative and was included in the group of under 450 seronegative cohort members. A peripheral blood sample was provided by each donor, and peripheral blood mononuclear cells were used for TCR beta sequencing. The Qiagen DNeasy Blood Extraction Kit was used to extract genomic DNA from the blood cell samples. Note on this clone: The antigen it binds to is not known. No clone much larger than this one lies a single base away; base qualities are absent.

The library relied on the immunoSEQ multiplex PCR assay. For the multiplex PCR, a mixture combining 60 forward primers for TCR Vbeta segments and 13 reverse primers for TCR Jbeta segments was used. The CDR3 region of rearranged TCR beta genes was amplified from genomic DNA by a multiplex PCR assay. The Illumina HiSeq System was used to sequence the amplified TCR beta libraries as 87-base-pair reads. The original methods were these. Across the 670 or so repertoires, a later analysis counted 80 million or so unique TCR beta chains, roughly 11 million of which were shared by at least two donors. Raw reads were error-corrected and collapsed into unique sequences by a nearest-neighbor algorithm in which closely related sequences were merged to remove PCR and sequencing errors. V, D and J gene segments were assigned by aligning CDR3 sequences to IMGT reference sequences. Each retained sequence needed at least a six-nucleotide match to both a V gene segment and a J gene segment. A rearrangement was called productive if the CDR3 had no stop codons and remained in frame with V and J, and every other rearrangement was called non-productive. CDR3 was defined by IMGT convention, running from the second conserved V-encoded cysteine to the conserved J-encoded phenylalanine. The earlier analysis of approximately 590 of the donors excluded any sequence lacking an unambiguous match to a single V gene segment. In an earlier analysis of around 600 of the donors, V segments were called functional above 56.7% productive rearrangements and were called segregating when the between-donor standard deviation exceeded 5%. A statistical classification framework was built to diagnose cytomegalovirus status from the catalog of TCR beta chain sequences. In a later analysis, TCR nucleotide sequences were compared against IMGT/GENE-DB human TR gene sequences so that V and J genes could be assigned. A later analysis assigned CDR3 sequences and most-parsimonious VDJ recombination scenarios with the TCRdist pipeline. A later analysis defined each TCR beta chain by its CDR3 amino acid sequence plus V-gene family, and excluded reads lacking a unique V-gene family. To address suspected cross-contamination and a sequencing artifact, a later analysis removed around 590 highly shared, low-generation-probability nucleotide sequences. In a later analysis, a clonal expansion index for each public chain was calculated from normalized within-repertoire ranks of inferred template counts. In a later analysis, generation probabilities were computed with a VDJ recombination model fitted to out-of-frame rearrangements, and the resulting probabilities were checked against IGoR. Hypergeometric tests were used in a later analysis to score TCR-TCR, TCR-HLA and TCR-CMV co-occurrence, with a repertoire-size bias correction applied to the TCR pairs. False discovery rates were estimated in a later analysis by permuting HLA or CMV assignments 20 times. In a later analysis, co-occurring TCRs were grouped using DBSCAN, and TCRdist sequence similarity was added for clustering within HLA-allele-positive subsets. For co-occurrence clustering, repertoires with fewer than 30,000 or more than 120,000 public chains were excluded, along with roughly 5 repertoires with anomalous nucleotide sharing. The table was pulled from immuneACCESS by TCRdb, which kept in-frame rearrangements only. Such tables lose some clones; where checked, under half of the loss comes from unresolved V genes, and the rest has no known cause. V and J calls and clone size follow that table, whereas D and trimming were derived from the DNA. Recorded for this sample are 110,000 to 150,000 clones; about 75% of them occurred a single time. Together, the top ten hold about 1.7% of the sample.

The sequence joins TRBV13 to TRBJ2-4, with TRBD1 identical over 10 junction bases. The clonotype originates from a woman in her 30s in good health and CMV-seronegative. The material sequenced was PBMCs. This receptor carries the CDR3 CASSPGTGAEIPAKNIQYF. The DNA is as follows: TGTGCCAGCAGCCCAGGGACAGGGGCTGAAATACCGGCCAAAAACATTCAGTACTTC.